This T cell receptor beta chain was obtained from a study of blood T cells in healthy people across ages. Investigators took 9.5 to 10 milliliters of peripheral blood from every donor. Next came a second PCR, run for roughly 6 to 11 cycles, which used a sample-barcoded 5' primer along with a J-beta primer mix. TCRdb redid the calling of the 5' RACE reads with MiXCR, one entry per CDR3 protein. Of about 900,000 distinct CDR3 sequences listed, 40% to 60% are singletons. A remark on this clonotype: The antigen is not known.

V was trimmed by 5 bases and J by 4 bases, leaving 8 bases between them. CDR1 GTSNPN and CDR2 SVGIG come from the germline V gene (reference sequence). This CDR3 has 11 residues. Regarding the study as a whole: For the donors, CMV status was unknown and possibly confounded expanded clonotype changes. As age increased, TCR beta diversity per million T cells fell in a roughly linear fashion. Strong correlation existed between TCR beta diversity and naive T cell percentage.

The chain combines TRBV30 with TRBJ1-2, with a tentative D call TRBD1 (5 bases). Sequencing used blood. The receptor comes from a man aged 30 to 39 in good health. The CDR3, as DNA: TGTGCCTGGGAGAGGGGCTATGGCTACACCTTC. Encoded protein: CAWERGYGYTF.